This TCR beta chain derives from a study of post-analysis software for immune sequencing data. Study conclusions and caveats: Patients had higher frequencies than controls of roughly 5 TRBV segments, including TRBV5-6, TRBV5-1 and TRBV20-1.

Unique molecular identifiers were built into the TCR beta cDNA libraries. A single record per CDR3 protein comes from TCRdb applying MiXCR to the PCR reads. The table shows under 900,000 distinct CDR3 sequences, with about 53% occurring only once. V trimming: 3 bases; J trimming: 6 bases; junction bases outside the gene matches: 11. There are 16 residues in the CDR3. Germline V lookup: CDR1 MNHEY, CDR2 SMNVEV (reference sequence). This clonotype was counted only a few times. Its target is unknown. The sequence derives from a girl aged 5-17 years with multiple sclerosis. The chain combines TRBV27 with TRBJ2-7, with 10 bases that match TRBD1. The specimen sequenced was blood. The CDR3: CASSLELRDRGSEQYF. The CDR3 region has the DNA TGTGCCAGCAGTTTGGAGCTTCGGGACAGGGGAAGCGAGCAGTACTTC.